This T cell receptor beta chain comes out of a study of T cell responses to AZD1222 COVID-19 vaccine (dated by TCRdb to about 2021). In the study overall: Because spike-specific TCR depth and breadth did not differ between the two schedules, AZD1222 recipients who got a second dose at roughly 4 weeks were pooled with those who got a second dose at roughly 12 weeks. TCR sequencing covered 233 trial participants: 200 to 220 given two doses of AZD1222 and around 26 given two doses of MenACWY control vaccine. Trial participants were enrolled by age into subgroups of 18-55, 56-69 and 70-plus years, and 148, 28 and 57 TCR-sequenced participants, respectively, were included in these subgroups.

The CDR3 regions of human TCRbeta chains were analyzed by immunosequencing. Under the source paper's analysis protocol: TCRs in the repertoires were matched against a reference library of SARS-CoV-2-specific TCRs that had been generated with the MIRA antigen-specificity platform. Breadth was defined as the fraction of unique TCRs that were SARS-CoV-2-associated, and depth was defined as the fraction of total T cells that were SARS-CoV-2-associated. Each spike-specific TCR was assigned to its reactive spike region and to a CD4 or CD8 class using the MIRA data. Log10-transformed breadth and depth values were compared by one-way ANOVA with Sidak's multiple comparisons tests. TCRdb stores this immuneACCESS table with in-frame sequences only. Part of the clones is absent; in the studies checked, under half of the shortfall reflects unresolved V genes, and no reason is known for the rest. Clone size and the V and J calls come from that table; the DNA yielded D and trimming. This sample has fewer than 130,000 clones in its table, and around 92% of those were observed once. The ten largest make up approximately 8% of the sample.

This clone was found once. The antigen it recognizes is unknown. No much larger clone is present one base from it, and per-base qualities are unavailable. V and J are trimmed by 4 bases and 5 bases, and the gene matches miss 16 bases of the junction. The CDR3 has 17 amino acids, counting the end cysteine and phenylalanine. Only the CDR3 part of the read is kept: 51 bases, read in frame from the first base. Reading the germline V gene (reference sequence) gives CDR1 SEHNR and CDR2 FQNEAQ. The time point label for this specimen denotes: baseline before first vaccination. Samples from vaccinated people were obtained from the UK trials COV001 and COV002, which included a single-blind randomized controlled phase 2/3 trial of AZD1222 (ChAdOx1 nCoV-19) in healthy adults. For TCRbeta chain sequencing, PBMC samples from trial participants were taken at day 0 and at day 28 after the second dose. Findings and caveats that apply to the study as a whole: The whole spike protein was spanned by vaccine-associated CD4 TCRs, and dominant responses were seen in regions 160-218 and 743-854. Participants were mostly white British, with more females than males. The authors suggested clonal diversity may have been underestimated. Reportedly, almost half of the unique spike-specific TCRs recognized epitopes lying outside the regions that are mutated in the B.1.351 and B.1.1.7 variants. Because no samples from the day 14 peak response were available, repertoires could be characterized only after the peak T cell response. The 56-69-year group was small, and its depth increase did not reach significance, likely because of low power. After two AZD1222 doses, spike-specific TCR breadth and depth were significantly higher than at day 0 and than in MenACWY recipients. Conclusions about previously exposed vaccinees are limited because only six or seven AZD1222 recipients were SARS-CoV-2 seropositive at baseline.

The rearranged chain carries TRBV7-9 and TRBJ1-1, with 7 bases aligning to TRBD1. This sample comprised peripheral blood, obtained on day 0 of AZD1222 vaccination. This clonotype was sampled from an adult in good health. In nucleotide form, the sequence is TGTGCCAGCAGCTCCGATGCGTATGGGAGGGGGCAAACTGAAGCTTTCTTT. Its protein is CASSSDAYGRGQTEAFF.